This T cell receptor beta chain is drawn from a study of blood T cell repertoires in COVID-19. The overall study: Acute-phase and convalescent COVID-19 samples originated in the United States, Italy and Spain. PBMCs, B-cell-depleted T cells, or T cells were the source of the cDNA or gDNA that made up the material.

Germline V gene lookup returns CDR1 LNHNV and CDR2 YYDKDF (reference sequence). This CDR3 has 17 residues. Trimming took off 4 bases at V and 0 bases at J, with 16 bases between the two ends. Original processing methods: Cell counts per sample came from amplifying reference gene primers. The method was immunoSEQ multiplex PCR; TCRdb's version includes in-frame clones alone and lacks a portion of them. That table is the source of V, J and clone size, and D and trimming were worked out from the DNA. Among just over 150,000 clones listed, around 91% were seen once. The source of this sequence is a woman in her 40s with acute or convalescent COVID-19. This chain uses TRBV15 with TRBJ2-1; D might be TRBD2 (6 bases). The specimen sequenced was peripheral blood. Here the CDR3 DNA reads TGTGCCACCAGCATAGGCGGGACCAAGAGCTCCTACAATGAGCAGTTCTTC. This sequence encodes CATSIGGTKSSYNEQFF.